This T cell receptor (beta chain) is from a study of identical twins. TCRdb independently ran MiXCR on the 5' RACE reads; one entry per CDR3 protein. This sample carries hundreds of thousands of distinct CDR3 sequences, nearly 9.5% of them seen once, and the ten largest clones take 6% to 8.5%. At least ten counts were recorded for this clonotype. This CDR3 has 14 residues. The germline CDR1 and CDR2 sequences are SGDLS and YYNGEE. Trimming cost V 3 bases and J 2 bases, with 12 bases left between them. These same data were also listed under a study on yellow fever vaccine responses in identical twins. According to that study: On the reported evidence, twins' vaccine T cell responses seemed partly convergent and partly personalized.

The source is a young woman in good health. Sample: CD8+ T cells sorted from blood. The genes are TRBV9 and TRBJ2-7; D not resolved. The CDR3 is CASSAGPTPYEQYF. The CDR3, as DNA: TGTGCCAGCAGCGCCGGACCTACCCCCTACGAGCAGTACTTC.